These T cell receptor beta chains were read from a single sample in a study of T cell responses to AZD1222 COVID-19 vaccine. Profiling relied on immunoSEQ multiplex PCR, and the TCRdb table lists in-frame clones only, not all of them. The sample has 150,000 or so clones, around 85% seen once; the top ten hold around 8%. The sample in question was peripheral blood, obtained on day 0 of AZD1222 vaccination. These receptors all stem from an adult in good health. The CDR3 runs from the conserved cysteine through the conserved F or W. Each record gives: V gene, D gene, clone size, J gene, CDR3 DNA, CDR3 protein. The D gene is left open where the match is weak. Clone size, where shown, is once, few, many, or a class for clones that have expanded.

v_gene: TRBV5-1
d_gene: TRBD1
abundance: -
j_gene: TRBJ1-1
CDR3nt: TGCGCCAGCAGCCCGTCGTTGGGGACAGGGAACACTGAAGCTTTCTTT
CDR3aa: CASSPSLGTGNTEAFF

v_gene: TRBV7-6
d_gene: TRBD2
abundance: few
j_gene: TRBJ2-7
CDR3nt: TGTGCCAGCAGCCCCAGCGGGAGACCTACCTACGAGCAGTACTTC
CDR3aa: CASSPSGRPTYEQYF

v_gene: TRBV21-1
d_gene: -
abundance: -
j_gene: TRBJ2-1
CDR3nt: TGTGCCAGCGTTAAGGGACAGTTCCCTTACAATGAGCAGTTCTTC
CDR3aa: CASVKGQFPYNEQFF

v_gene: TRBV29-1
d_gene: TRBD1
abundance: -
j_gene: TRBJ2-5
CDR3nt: TGCAGCGTTGAGTCGGGACAGGGGATGAAGACCCAGTACTTC
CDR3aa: CSVESGQGMKTQYF

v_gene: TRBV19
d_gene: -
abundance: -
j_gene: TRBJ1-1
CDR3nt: TGTGCCAGTAGTAATCTGAACACTGAAGCTTTCTTT
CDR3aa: CASSNLNTEAFF

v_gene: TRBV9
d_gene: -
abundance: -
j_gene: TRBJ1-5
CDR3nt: TGTGCCAGCAGCGACTTCCGGGGACCGAATCAGCCCCAGCATTTT
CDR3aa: CASSDFRGPNQPQHF

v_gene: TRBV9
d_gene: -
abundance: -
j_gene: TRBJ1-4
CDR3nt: TGTGCCAGCAGCGAGGGGGGAGTTTACAGGAATGAAAAACTGTTTTTT
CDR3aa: CASSEGGVYRNEKLFF

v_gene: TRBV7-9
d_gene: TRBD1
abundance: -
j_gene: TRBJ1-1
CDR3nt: TGTGCCAGCGGACGGGGACAGGGGGGACCTGAAGCTTTCTTT
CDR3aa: CASGRGQGGPEAFF

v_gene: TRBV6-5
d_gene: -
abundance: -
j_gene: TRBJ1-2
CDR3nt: TGTGCCAGCAGTACCGGGACGGACTTCATAGGGTACACCTTC
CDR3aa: CASSTGTDFIGYTF

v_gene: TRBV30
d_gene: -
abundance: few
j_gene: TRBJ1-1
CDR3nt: TGTGCCTGGAGTGTAAGGGAGCAGTCTGAAGCTTTCTTT
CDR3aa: CAWSVREQSEAFF

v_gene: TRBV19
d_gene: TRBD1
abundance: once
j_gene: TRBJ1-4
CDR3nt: TGTGCCAGTAGTGACCGGACAGGGCCTAATGAAAAACTGTTTTTT
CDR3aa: CASSDRTGPNEKLFF

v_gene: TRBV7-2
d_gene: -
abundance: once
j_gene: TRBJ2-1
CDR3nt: TGTGCCAGCAGCTTAGGGCTAGCCTACAATGAGCAGTTCTTC
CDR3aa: CASSLGLAYNEQFF

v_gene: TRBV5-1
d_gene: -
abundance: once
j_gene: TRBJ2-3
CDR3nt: TGCGCCAGCAGCTGGGACAGCACAGATACGCAGTATTTT
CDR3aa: CASSWDSTDTQYF

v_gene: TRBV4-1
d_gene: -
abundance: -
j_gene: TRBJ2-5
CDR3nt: TGCGCCAGCAGCCAAACCGGGGCTCGCGAAGAGACCCAGTACTTC
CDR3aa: CASSQTGAREETQYF

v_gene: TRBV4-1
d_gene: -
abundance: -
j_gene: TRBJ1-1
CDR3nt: TGCGCCAGCAGCCAGGACGTCCCGTACAGGAACACTGAAGCTTTCTTT
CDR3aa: CASSQDVPYRNTEAFF

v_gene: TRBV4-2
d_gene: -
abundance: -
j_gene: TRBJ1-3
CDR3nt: TGTGCCAGCAGCCAACTGGGAGATTTAGGAAACACCATATATTTT
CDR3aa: CASSQLGDLGNTIYF

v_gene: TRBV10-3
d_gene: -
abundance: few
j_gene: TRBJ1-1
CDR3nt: TGTGCCATCAGTGAGTCGAGGGTAAACACTGAAGCTTTCTTT
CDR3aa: CAISESRVNTEAFF

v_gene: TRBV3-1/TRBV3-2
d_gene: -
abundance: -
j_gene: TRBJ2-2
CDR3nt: TGTGCCAGCAGCAAAACCGGGCTCACCGGGGAGCTGTTTTTT
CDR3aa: CASSKTGLTGELFF

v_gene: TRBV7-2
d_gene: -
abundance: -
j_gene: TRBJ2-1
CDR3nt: TGTGCCAGCAGCTCCCCAGGGGGAGGGCCCTACAATGAGCAGTTCTTC
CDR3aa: CASSSPGGGPYNEQFF

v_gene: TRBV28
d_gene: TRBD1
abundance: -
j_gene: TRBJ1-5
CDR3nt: TGTGCCAGCTGTTGGACAGGGGGGCGATATAGCAATCAGCCCCAGCATTTT
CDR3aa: CASCWTGGRYSNQPQHF

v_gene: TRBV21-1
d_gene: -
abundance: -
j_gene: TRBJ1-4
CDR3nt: TGTGCCAGCAGCGCTGACAGGGGACATAATGAAAAACTGTTTTTT
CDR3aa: CASSADRGHNEKLFF

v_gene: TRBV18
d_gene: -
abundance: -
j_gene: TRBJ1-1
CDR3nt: TGTGCCAGCTCACCACCGGGCGGGGACCCGAACACTGAAGCTTTCTTT
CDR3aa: CASSPPGGDPNTEAFF

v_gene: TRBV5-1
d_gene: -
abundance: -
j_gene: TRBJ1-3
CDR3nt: TGCGCCAGCAGCCCGGACAGTTGGTGGAACACCATATATTTT
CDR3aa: CASSPDSWWNTIYF

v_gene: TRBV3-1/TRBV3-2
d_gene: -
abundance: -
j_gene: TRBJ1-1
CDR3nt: TGTGCCAGCAGCCCTGGGGGTGGTGAAGCTTTCTTT
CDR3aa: CASSPGGGEAFF

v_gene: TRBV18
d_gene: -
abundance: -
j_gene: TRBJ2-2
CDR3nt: TGTGCCAGCTCACGAAATCCAGGGGTAACCGGGGAGCTGTTTTTT
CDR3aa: CASSRNPGVTGELFF

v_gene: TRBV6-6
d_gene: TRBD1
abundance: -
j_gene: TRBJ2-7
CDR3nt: TGTGCCAGCAGTCGCGGACAGGGGCCGGACGAGCAGTACTTC
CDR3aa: CASSRGQGPDEQYF